Listed below are T cell receptor beta chains from one sample, sequenced in a study of T cell responses to AZD1222 COVID-19 vaccine. Libraries were prepared by immunoSEQ multiplex PCR; TCRdb keeps only in-frame clonotypes and omits some of them. The sample lists approximately 140,000 clones, almost 90% occurring once. The input for sequencing was peripheral blood, taken 28 days after the second AZD1222 dose. These receptors all stem from an adult who received the AZD1222 COVID-19 vaccine. Both conserved end residues are part of each CDR3. The order of the fields is CDR3 DNA, CDR3 protein, D gene, V gene, clone size, J gene. D genes are given only for firm matches. Expanded clones are given a class, and other clones once, few, many or no size at all.

cdr3_nt: TGTGCCAGCAGCCAAGGTTATAGGACTGAGAACACCGGGGAGCTGTTTTTT
cdr3_aa: CASSQGYRTENTGELFF
d_call: NA
v_call: TRBV4-2
clone_size: few
j_call: TRBJ2-2

cdr3_nt: TGTGCCAGCAGCCGAGCGGGGGGGCTTGAAGAGACCCAGTACTTC
cdr3_aa: CASSRAGGLEETQYF
d_call: TRBD2
v_call: TRBV6-5
clone_size: NA
j_call: TRBJ2-5

cdr3_nt: TGTGCCAGCGGGGGCTCGAGGATGAGCACTGAAGCTTTCTTT
cdr3_aa: CASGGSRMSTEAFF
d_call: NA
v_call: TRBV7-9
clone_size: NA
j_call: TRBJ1-1

cdr3_nt: TGTGCCAGCAGCCGCCCCACCCCTACCGGCACTGAAGCTTTCTTT
cdr3_aa: CASSRPTPTGTEAFF
d_call: NA
v_call: TRBV6-2/TRBV6-3
clone_size: NA
j_call: TRBJ1-1

cdr3_nt: TGTGCCTGGAGTGTAACCGGCCTAGCGCCGCAGTACTTC
cdr3_aa: CAWSVTGLAPQYF
d_call: NA
v_call: TRBV30
clone_size: NA
j_call: TRBJ2-7

cdr3_nt: TGCGCCAGCAGCTTGGGAGGGGCGGCATCTAGCACAGATACGCAGTATTTT
cdr3_aa: CASSLGGAASSTDTQYF
d_call: NA
v_call: TRBV5-1
clone_size: NA
j_call: TRBJ2-3

cdr3_nt: TGTGCCAGCAGCTTAGGACCGGGGACAGGGAGCCAGCCCCAGCATTTT
cdr3_aa: CASSLGPGTGSQPQHF
d_call: TRBD1
v_call: TRBV7-2
clone_size: NA
j_call: TRBJ1-5

cdr3_nt: TGTGCCAGCAGCTTTCAGGGGAATAGCAATCAGCCCCAGCATTTT
cdr3_aa: CASSFQGNSNQPQHF
d_call: NA
v_call: TRBV7-2
clone_size: NA
j_call: TRBJ1-5

cdr3_nt: TGTGCCTGGAGTGGGGGCAGGGCGGATGGCTACACCTTC
cdr3_aa: CAWSGGRADGYTF
d_call: NA
v_call: TRBV30
clone_size: once
j_call: TRBJ1-2

cdr3_nt: TGTGCCAGCAGCCCCCTCATGGGGCGGGGCCCAGATACGCAGTATTTT
cdr3_aa: CASSPLMGRGPDTQYF
d_call: NA
v_call: TRBV28
clone_size: NA
j_call: TRBJ2-3

cdr3_nt: TGTGCCAGTAGTGGCGGGATGAACACCGGGGAGCTGTTTTTT
cdr3_aa: CASSGGMNTGELFF
d_call: NA
v_call: TRBV19
clone_size: NA
j_call: TRBJ2-2

cdr3_nt: TGTGCCACCAGAGGACTAGCAGCGAACACCGGGGAGCTGTTTTTT
cdr3_aa: CATRGLAANTGELFF
d_call: TRBD2
v_call: TRBV24-1
clone_size: few
j_call: TRBJ2-2

cdr3_nt: TGTGCCAGCAGCCGTAACTCACAGGGGGTGAGAGATGAAAAACTGTTTTTT
cdr3_aa: CASSRNSQGVRDEKLFF
d_call: TRBD1
v_call: TRBV7-8
clone_size: NA
j_call: TRBJ1-4

cdr3_nt: TGCAGCGTTGATCGGACAGGGGCGAGAGATACGCAGTATTTT
cdr3_aa: CSVDRTGARDTQYF
d_call: TRBD1
v_call: TRBV29-1
clone_size: NA
j_call: TRBJ2-3

cdr3_nt: TGTGCCAGCAGCTTGCGAATGGACAGGCGCACAGATACGCAGTATTTT
cdr3_aa: CASSLRMDRRTDTQYF
d_call: TRBD1
v_call: TRBV5-4
clone_size: few
j_call: TRBJ2-3

cdr3_nt: TGTGCCAGCAGTTTGCGGGGGAGACGCAATCAGCCCCAGCATTTT
cdr3_aa: CASSLRGRRNQPQHF
d_call: NA
v_call: TRBV28
clone_size: NA
j_call: TRBJ1-5

cdr3_nt: TGTGCCAGCAGCCCTGGACAGGGATTGAACACTGAAGCTTTCTTT
cdr3_aa: CASSPGQGLNTEAFF
d_call: TRBD1
v_call: TRBV4-2
clone_size: NA
j_call: TRBJ1-1

cdr3_nt: TGTGCCAGCAGTGAACGGGGAGGGGGTCCCTACGAGCAGTACTTC
cdr3_aa: CASSERGGGPYEQYF
d_call: NA
v_call: TRBV25-1
clone_size: NA
j_call: TRBJ2-7

cdr3_nt: TGTGCCAGCAGCTTACAGGGGGCTGAGACCCAGTACTTC
cdr3_aa: CASSLQGAETQYF
d_call: TRBD1
v_call: TRBV7-2
clone_size: NA
j_call: TRBJ2-5

cdr3_nt: TGTGCCAGCAGCTTAGCCGTTTATAATTCACCCCTCCACTTT
cdr3_aa: CASSLAVYNSPLHF
d_call: NA
v_call: TRBV11-2
clone_size: NA
j_call: TRBJ1-6

cdr3_nt: TGTGCCAGCAGTAGGACAGGGATGAACACTGAAGCTTTCTTT
cdr3_aa: CASSRTGMNTEAFF
d_call: TRBD1
v_call: TRBV6-2/TRBV6-3
clone_size: NA
j_call: TRBJ1-1

cdr3_nt: TGTGCCAGCAGCCCCGGACTAGCGGGAGGAGAGACCCAGTACTTC
cdr3_aa: CASSPGLAGGETQYF
d_call: TRBD2
v_call: TRBV3-1/TRBV3-2
clone_size: NA
j_call: TRBJ2-5